The 21 T cell receptor beta chains presented below share a single source sample, sequenced in a study of beta chain features in type 1 diabetes. cDNA synthesis used the whole RNA isolate, giving expressed TCRB sequences. Data came from immunoSEQ multiplex PCR; TCRdb stores just in-frame clones and leaves some out. The sample holds about half a million clones, around 10% seen once. Material: naive CD4+ T cells from blood. The origin of the receptors is a woman between 18 and 30 years old in good health.

This clone was observed a handful of times. The genes are TRBV28 and TRBJ2-7; 9 bases agree with TRBD1. The CDR3 totals 14 residues. J gave up 3 bases and V 9 bases, and 9 bases lay outside the gene matches. The germline V gene encodes CDR1 MDHEN and CDR2 SYDVKM. The CDR3 DNA sequence: TGTGCCAGTAACCCGGGACAGGGTGACTACGAGCAGTACGTC. Protein: CASNPGQGDYEQYV.

The rearrangement links TRBV28 to TRBJ1-6; D is undetermined. V was cut by 5 bases and J by 8 bases, with 7 bases left in between. From germline, CDR1 is MDHEN and CDR2 SYDVKM. This CDR3 region has 12 residues. The CDR3 DNA is TGTGCCAGCAGTCCAAGGGATTCACCCCTCCACTTT. This gives the protein CASSPRDSPLHF.

The rearrangement joins TRBV4-1 to TRBJ2-1, with 8 bases identical to TRBD1. CDR3 length: 14 amino acids. The germline V gene has CDR1 MGHRA and CDR2 YSYEKL. V trimming: 5 bases; J trimming: 7 bases; junction bases outside the gene matches: 7. The CDR3 loop reads CASSSQGALNEQFF. The CDR3 bases are TGCGCCAGCAGCAGTCAGGGGGCGTTGAATGAGCAGTTCTTC.

This clone has only a few counts. The rearrangement joins TRBV10-3 to TRBJ2-3; 10 nucleotides line up with TRBD1. Per the germline V gene, CDR1 is ENHRY and CDR2 is SYGVKD. The CDR3 contains 12 residues. Trimming removed 11 bases from V and 7 bases from J; junction bases left unmatched: 6. This CDR3 reads CAAGTGENTQYF. CDR3 nucleotide sequence: TGTGCCGCCGGGACAGGGGAAAATACGCAGTATTTT.

The chain links TRBV5-6 to TRBJ1-1, with D unresolved. From germline, CDR1 is SGHDT and CDR2 YYEEEE. V gave up 0 bases and J gave up 0 bases, with 6 bases separating them. This CDR3 is built from 14 residues. CDR3 sequence: CASSLGPLNTEAFF. CDR3 in DNA: TGTGCCAGCAGCTTGGGGCCGTTGAACACTGAAGCTTTCTTT.

This clone was counted only a few times. The genes are TRBV7-9 and TRBJ2-3; D is ambiguous. Germline CDR1 SEHNR, CDR2 FQNEAQ (reference sequence). The CDR3 is made up of 17 amino acids. The germline V and J ends were trimmed by 1 base and 1 base, with 15 bases remaining between them. The CDR3 DNA is TGTGCCAGCAGCTTAGGAGGCTTCTCAAAGGGCACAGATACGCAGTATTTT. It is translated as CASSLGGFSKGTDTQYF.

This clone was detected only a few times. The chain employs TRBV5-1 and TRBJ2-3; the match to TRBD2 covers 13 bases. J gave up 4 bases and V 4 bases, and 6 bases lay outside the gene matches. The CDR3 runs 16 residues. The germline V gene has CDR1 SGHRS and CDR2 YFSETQ. CDR3 sequence (DNA): TGCGCCAGCAGCGTCGGGACTAGCGGGAATCCAGATACGCAGTATTTT. Protein sequence: CASSVGTSGNPDTQYF. Combining the CDR3 with reference TRBV5-1 and TRBJ2-3 gives the whole variable domain KAGVTQTPRYLIKTRGQQVTLSCSPISGHRSVSWYQQTPGQGLQFLFEYFSETQRNKGNFPGRFSGRQFSNSRSEMNVSTLELGDSALYLCASSVGTSGNPDTQYFGPGTRLTVL.

This clone has more than one count but fewer than ten. The chain links TRBV29-1 to TRBJ2-5; no definite D call. The CDR3 runs to 12 residues. From germline, CDR1 is SQVTM and CDR2 ANQGSEA. V was pared by 7 bases and J by 2 bases, with 11 bases between. CDR3 in DNA: TGCAGCGGATCGGCACTGCAAGAGACCCAGTACTTC. This sequence encodes CSGSALQETQYF.

This clone was picked up a small number of times. This chain's CDR3 is CASSRWGTGGADTQYF. The DNA for the CDR3 is TGTGCCAGCAGTAGGTGGGGGACAGGGGGCGCAGATACGCAGTATTTT. V and J are TRBV28 and TRBJ2-3; 12 bases fit TRBD1. The CDR3 is 16 residues long. The J segment lost 4 bases and the V segment lost 5 bases, leaving 7 bases of the junction unmatched. Germline V CDR1 and CDR2: MDHEN, SYDVKM.

This clone was counted only a few times. The chain couples TRBV25-1 to TRBJ2-6; a weak D match, TRBD1 (5 bases). V lost 1 base and J lost 0, with 10 bases in between. Germline CDR1 and CDR2: MGHDK and SYGVNS. The CDR3 contains 17 residues. The CDR3 loop reads CASSEWGIPSGANVLTF. Here the CDR3 DNA reads TGTGCCAGCAGTGAATGGGGCATCCCCTCTGGGGCCAACGTCCTGACTTTC.

This clone was detected only a few times. The chain recombines TRBV11-2 with TRBJ1-1; unclear D gene. The CDR3 runs 14 residues. The germline gives CDR1 SGHAT, CDR2 FQNNGV. V was trimmed by 1 base and J by 5 bases, leaving 11 bases between them. The CDR3 nucleotides are TGTGCCAGCAGCTTAGCCCTTCTTAGGACTGAAGCTTTCTTT. Its protein product is CASSLALLRTEAFF.

A few counts support this clone. The genes are TRBV2 and TRBJ2-3, with TRBD2 identical over 10 bases. This CDR3 has 16 amino acids. Germline assignment: CDR1 SNHLY and CDR2 FYNNEI. V lost 6 bases and J lost 2; bases outside the gene matches: 8. As DNA, the CDR3 is TGTGCCAGCAGGTCCCCCCTAGCGGGGGCCACAGATACGCAGTATTTT. Protein: CASRSPLAGATDTQYF.

In this sample, this clone turned up a few times. The chain is built from TRBV19 and TRBJ2-1; D is perhaps TRBD1 (6 bases). V was trimmed by 7 bases and J by 5 bases, leaving 18 bases between them. The germline CDR1 and CDR2 sequences are LNHDA and SQIVND (reference sequence). This CDR3 spans 15 amino acids. The CDR3 here is CASTKGQSSHNEQFF. The CDR3 coding sequence is TGTGCCAGTACGAAAGGACAGAGTTCCCACAATGAGCAGTTCTTC.

The rearrangement uses TRBV9 and TRBJ2-1, with D hard to call. V lost 0 bases to trimming and J lost 5 bases, with 12 bases between them. Germline CDR1 is SGDLS and CDR2 is YYNGEE. This CDR3 contains 15 residues. CDR3 DNA sequence: TGTGCCAGCAGCGTAGTTCTTGGAAACGACAATGAGCAGTTCTTC. Residues: CASSVVLGNDNEQFF.

The chain links TRBV4-1 to TRBJ2-7, with no clear D. CDR1 and CDR2 from the germline V gene are MGHRA and YSYEKL. V was trimmed by 0 bases and J by 3 bases, leaving 15 bases between them. The CDR3 runs to 16 residues. CDR3 nucleotide sequence: TGCGCCAGCAGCCAAGAGGACCCACATACTTACTACGAGCAGTACGTC. Translated, it gives CASSQEDPHTYYEQYV.

V and J are TRBV4-2 and TRBJ1-5; 7 nucleotides align to TRBD1. V was clipped by 1 base and J by 2 bases; unmatched bases: 2. The V gene's germline CDR1 is LGHNA and CDR2 YNFKEQ. The CDR3 is made up of 15 amino acids. The CDR3 spells CASSQVGQGNQPQHF. DNA of the CDR3: TGTGCCAGCAGCCAAGTTGGACAGGGCAATCAGCCCCAGCATTTT.

To note about this clone: This specimen includes other DNA sequences encoding the same CDR3. The genes are TRBV5-1 and TRBJ2-3; no clear D gene. V was trimmed by 4 bases and J by 0 bases, leaving 3 bases between them. The germline V gene has CDR1 SGHRS and CDR2 YFSETQ. This CDR3 has 12 residues. The CDR3 reads CASSVSTDTQYF. The CDR3 DNA reads as TGCGCCAGCAGCGTTAGCACAGATACGCAGTATTTT.

This clone appeared a few times. V gene TRBV4-2 combines with J gene TRBJ2-1; the D gene is possibly TRBD1 (6 bases). The CDR3 contains 15 residues. Looked up from germline, CDR1 is LGHNA and CDR2 is YNFKEQ. Deletions cut 4 bases from V and 5 bases from J, with 15 bases between. CDR3 DNA sequence: TGTGCCAGCAGCCCGAGCTACAGGGTTAACAATGAGCAGTTCTTC. This encodes CASSPSYRVNNEQFF.

A few counts support this clone. The chain recombines TRBV19 with TRBJ2-7, with D maybe TRBD2 (6 bases). V dropped 9 bases and J dropped 0 bases, with 15 bases sitting between them. This CDR3 has 14 residues. Germline V gene data show CDR1 as LNHDA and CDR2 as SQIVND (reference sequence). The CDR3 is CASSPLASSYEQYF. The CDR3 bases are TGTGCCAGCAGTCCACTAGCCTCCTCCTACGAGCAGTACTTC.

V usage is TRBV7-9 and J usage is TRBJ2-3; D is unclear. Germline assignment: CDR1 SEHNR and CDR2 FQNEAQ (reference sequence). Trimming left V 3 bases short and J 3 bases short, with 7 bases between. This CDR3 is 13 amino acids long. CDR3 sequence reads: CASSLMGTDTQYF. CDR3 bases: TGTGCCAGCAGCTTGATGGGGACAGATACGCAGTATTTT.

V usage is TRBV5-6 and J usage is TRBJ1-5; D ambiguous. Per germline, CDR1 SGHDT and CDR2 YYEEEE. This CDR3 spans 14 amino acids. V lost 6 bases and J 0 bases, leaving 10 bases between the germline ends. CDR3 amino acids: CASKLFYSNQPQHF. The CDR3 nucleotides read TGTGCCAGCAAGCTGTTCTATAGCAATCAGCCCCAGCATTTT.